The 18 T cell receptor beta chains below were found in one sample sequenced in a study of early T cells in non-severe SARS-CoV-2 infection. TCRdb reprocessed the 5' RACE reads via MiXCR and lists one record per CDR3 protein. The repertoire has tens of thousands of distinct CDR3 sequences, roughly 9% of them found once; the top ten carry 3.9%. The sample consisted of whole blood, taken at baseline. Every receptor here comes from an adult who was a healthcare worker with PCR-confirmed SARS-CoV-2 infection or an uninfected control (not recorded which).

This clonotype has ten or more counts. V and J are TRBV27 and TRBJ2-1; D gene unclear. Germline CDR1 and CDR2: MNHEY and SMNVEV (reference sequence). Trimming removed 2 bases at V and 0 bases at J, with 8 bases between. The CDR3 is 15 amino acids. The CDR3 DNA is TGTGCCAGCAGTTTAGACTGGAGCTCCTACAATGAGCAGTTCTTC. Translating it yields CASSLDWSSYNEQFF.

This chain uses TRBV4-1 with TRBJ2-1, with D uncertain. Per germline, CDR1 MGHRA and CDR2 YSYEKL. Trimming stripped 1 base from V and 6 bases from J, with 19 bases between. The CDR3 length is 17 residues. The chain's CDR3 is CASSQGDPDSLGNEQFF. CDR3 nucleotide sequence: TGCGCCAGCAGCCAAGGTGACCCCGACTCGTTGGGCAATGAGCAGTTCTTC.

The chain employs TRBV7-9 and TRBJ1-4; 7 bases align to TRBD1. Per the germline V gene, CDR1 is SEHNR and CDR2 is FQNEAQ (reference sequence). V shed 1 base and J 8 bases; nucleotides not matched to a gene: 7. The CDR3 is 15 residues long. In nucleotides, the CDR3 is TGTGCCAGCAGCTTAGGAAGGGGGCGCGACGAAAAACTGTTTTTT. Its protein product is CASSLGRGRDEKLFF.

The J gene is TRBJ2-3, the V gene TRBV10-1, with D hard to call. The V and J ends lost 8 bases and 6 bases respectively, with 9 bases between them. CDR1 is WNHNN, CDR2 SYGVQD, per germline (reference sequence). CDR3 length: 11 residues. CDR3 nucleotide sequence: TGCGCCAGCGGGTCTAGTGATACGCAGTATTTT. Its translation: CASGSSDTQYF.

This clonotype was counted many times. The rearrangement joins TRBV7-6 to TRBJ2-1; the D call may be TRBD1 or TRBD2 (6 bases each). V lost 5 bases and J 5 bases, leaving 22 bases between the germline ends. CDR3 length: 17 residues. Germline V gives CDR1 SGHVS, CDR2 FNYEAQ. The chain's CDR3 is CASSPPRRRGEDNEQFF. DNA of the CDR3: TGTGCCAGCAGCCCACCCCGTAGGAGGGGGGAGGACAATGAGCAGTTCTTC.

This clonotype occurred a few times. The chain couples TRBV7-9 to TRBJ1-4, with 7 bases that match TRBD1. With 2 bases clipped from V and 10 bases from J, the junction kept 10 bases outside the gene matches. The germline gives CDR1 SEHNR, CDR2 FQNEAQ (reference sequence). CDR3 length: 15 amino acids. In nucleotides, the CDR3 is TGTGCCAGCAGCTTAAGGGACAGCGCACAAGGAAAACTGTTTTTT. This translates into CASSLRDSAQGKLFF.

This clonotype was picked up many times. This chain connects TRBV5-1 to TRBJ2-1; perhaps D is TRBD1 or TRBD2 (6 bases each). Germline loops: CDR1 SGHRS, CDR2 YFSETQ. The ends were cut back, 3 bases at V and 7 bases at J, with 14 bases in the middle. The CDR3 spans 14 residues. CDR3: CASSYGGQPNEQFF. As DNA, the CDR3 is TGCGCCAGCAGCTACGGGGGCCAACCGAATGAGCAGTTCTTC.

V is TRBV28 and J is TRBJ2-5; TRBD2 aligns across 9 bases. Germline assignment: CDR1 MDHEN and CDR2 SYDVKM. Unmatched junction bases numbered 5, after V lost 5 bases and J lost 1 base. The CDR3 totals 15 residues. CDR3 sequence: CASSLAGSLQETQYF. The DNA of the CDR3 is TGTGCCAGCAGTCTAGCGGGGAGCCTCCAAGAGACCCAGTACTTC. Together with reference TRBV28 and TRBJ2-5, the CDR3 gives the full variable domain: DVKVTQSSRYLVKRTGEKVFLECVQDMDHENMFWYRQDPGLGLRLIYFSYDVKMKEKGDIPEGYSVSREKKERFSLILESASTNQTSMYLCASSLAGSLQETQYFGPGTRLLVL.

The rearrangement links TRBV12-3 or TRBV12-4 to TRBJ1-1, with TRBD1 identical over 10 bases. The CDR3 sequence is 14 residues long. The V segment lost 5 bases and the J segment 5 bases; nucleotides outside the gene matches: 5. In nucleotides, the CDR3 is TGTGCCAGCAGTCGGGGACAGGGGAGTACTGAAGCTTTCTTT. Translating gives CASSRGQGSTEAFF.

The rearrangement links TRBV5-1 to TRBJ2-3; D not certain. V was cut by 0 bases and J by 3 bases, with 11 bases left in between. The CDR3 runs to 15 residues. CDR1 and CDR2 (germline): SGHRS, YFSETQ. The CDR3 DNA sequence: TGCGCCAGCAGCTTGGAGGTCGGGTTGACAGATACGCAGTATTTT. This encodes CASSLEVGLTDTQYF.

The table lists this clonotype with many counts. The CDR3 is CASGLWQTYEQYF. DNA for the CDR3: TGTGCTAGTGGTTTGTGGCAGACTTACGAGCAGTACTTC. The chain uses TRBV12-5 and TRBJ2-7; the D is unclear. The CDR3 sequence is 13 residues long. CDR1 LGHNT and CDR2 FRNRAP come from the germline V gene. V was pared by 2 bases and J by 4 bases, with 9 bases between.

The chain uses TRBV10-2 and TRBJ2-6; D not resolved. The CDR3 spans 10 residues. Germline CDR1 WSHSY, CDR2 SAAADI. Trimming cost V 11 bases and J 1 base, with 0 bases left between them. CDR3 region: CASGANVLTF. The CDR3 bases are TGCGCCTCTGGGGCCAACGTCCTGACTTTC.

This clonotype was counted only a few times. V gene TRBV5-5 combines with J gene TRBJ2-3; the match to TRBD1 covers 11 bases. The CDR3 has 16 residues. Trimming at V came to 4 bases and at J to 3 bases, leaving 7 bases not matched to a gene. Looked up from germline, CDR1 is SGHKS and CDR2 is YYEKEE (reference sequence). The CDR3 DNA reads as TGTGCCAGCAGCGGTCGGACAGGGGGCGGGACAGATACGCAGTATTTT. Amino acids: CASSGRTGGGTDTQYF. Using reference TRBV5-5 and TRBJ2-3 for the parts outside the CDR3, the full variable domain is DAGVTQSPTHLIKTRGQQVTLRCSPISGHKSVSWYQQVLGQGPQFIFQYYEKEERGRGNFPDRFSARQFPNYSSELNVNALLLGDSALYLCASSGRTGGGTDTQYFGPGTRLTVL.

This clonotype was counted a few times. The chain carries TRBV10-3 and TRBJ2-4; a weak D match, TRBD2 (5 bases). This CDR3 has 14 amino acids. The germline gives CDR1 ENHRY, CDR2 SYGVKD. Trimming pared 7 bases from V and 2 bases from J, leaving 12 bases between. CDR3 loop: CAITPDLSKNIQYF. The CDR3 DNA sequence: TGTGCCATCACCCCGGACTTATCCAAAAACATTCAGTACTTC.

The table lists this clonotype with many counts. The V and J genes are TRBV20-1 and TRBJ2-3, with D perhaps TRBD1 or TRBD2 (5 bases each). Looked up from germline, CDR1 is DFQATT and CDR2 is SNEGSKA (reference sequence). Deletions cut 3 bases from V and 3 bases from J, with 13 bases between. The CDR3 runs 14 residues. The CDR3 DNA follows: TGCAGTGCTAGGATGGGGGTTGGGACAGATACGCAGTATTTT. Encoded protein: CSARMGVGTDTQYF.

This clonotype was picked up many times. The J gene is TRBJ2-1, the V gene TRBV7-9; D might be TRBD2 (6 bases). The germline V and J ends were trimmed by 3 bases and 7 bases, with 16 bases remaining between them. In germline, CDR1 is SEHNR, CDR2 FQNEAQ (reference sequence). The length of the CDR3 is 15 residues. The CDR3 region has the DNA TGTGCCAGCAGCTTGGACTATTTCGGGGAAAATGAGCAGTTCTTC. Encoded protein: CASSLDYFGENEQFF.

This CDR3 is CASRPMWQGNQPQHF. As DNA, the CDR3 is TGTGCCAGTAGGCCGATGTGGCAGGGAAATCAGCCCCAGCATTTT. The V gene is TRBV19, the J gene TRBJ1-5; maybe TRBD1 (5 bases). CDR3 size: 15 residues. Germline values: CDR1 LNHDA, CDR2 SQIVND (reference sequence). Trimming stripped 6 bases from V and 4 bases from J, with 16 bases between.

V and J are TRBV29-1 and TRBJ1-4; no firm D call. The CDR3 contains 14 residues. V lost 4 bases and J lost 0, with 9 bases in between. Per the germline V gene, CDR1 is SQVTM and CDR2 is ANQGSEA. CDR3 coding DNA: TGCAGCGTTGGAGCTAGTTCAACTAATGAAAAACTGTTTTTT. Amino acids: CSVGASSTNEKLFF.